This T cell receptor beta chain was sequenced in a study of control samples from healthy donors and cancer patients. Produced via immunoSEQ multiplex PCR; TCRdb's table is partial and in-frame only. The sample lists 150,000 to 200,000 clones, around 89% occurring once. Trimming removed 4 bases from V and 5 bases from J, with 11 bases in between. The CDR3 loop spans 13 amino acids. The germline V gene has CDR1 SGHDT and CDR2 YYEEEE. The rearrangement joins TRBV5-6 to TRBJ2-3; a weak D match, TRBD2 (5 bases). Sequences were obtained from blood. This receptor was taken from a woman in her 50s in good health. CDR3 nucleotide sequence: TGTGCCAGCAGCGCATTTAGCGTAGATACGCAGTATTTT. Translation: CASSAFSVDTQYF.